Each of the 23 T cell receptor beta chains below was sequenced from the same sample in a study of T cell responses to AZD1222 COVID-19 vaccine. Only in-frame clones appear in the TCRdb table, and some are missing; sequencing was by immunoSEQ multiplex PCR. The sample holds some 140,000 clones, about 90% seen once. Sequencing was performed on peripheral blood, taken on day 0 of AZD1222 vaccination. These receptors originate from an adult in good health.

The V and J genes are TRBV19 and TRBJ1-1; no clear D gene. The CDR3 length is 15 residues. Between the trimmed V and J ends, which lost 1 base and 2 bases, there was a span of 11 bases. Germline V gene sequence: CDR1 LNHDA, CDR2 SQIVND (reference sequence). CDR3 nucleotides: TGTGCCAGTAGTATAGGAGGCGCCCGAAACACTGAAGCTTTCTTT. Its translation: CASSIGGARNTEAFF.

The V and J genes are TRBV28 and TRBJ1-1; TRBD1 is a possible D gene (5 bases). V was shortened by 2 bases and J by 3 bases, with 13 bases between the two germline ends. Looked up from germline, CDR1 is MDHEN and CDR2 is SYDVKM. This CDR3 has 15 amino acids. CDR3 nucleotide sequence: TGTGCCAGCAGTTTACTCAGGGATAAGGACACTGAAGCTTTCTTT. The encoded protein is CASSLLRDKDTEAFF.

This clone was found once. The V call is TRBV4-2, the J call TRBJ1-5, with D maybe TRBD1 (6 bases). Germline V gene sequence: CDR1 LGHNA, CDR2 YNFKEQ. The CDR3 covers 16 residues. Trimming took off 5 bases at V and 3 bases at J, with 17 bases between the two ends. This CDR3 reads CASSKGQPFYNQPQHF. DNA for the CDR3: TGTGCCAGCAGCAAAGGACAGCCCTTTTACAATCAGCCCCAGCATTTT.

The CDR3 loop is CASSQDQGKGYTF. The DNA for the CDR3 is TGTGCCAGCAGCCAAGATCAGGGGAAGGGCTACACCTTC. The gene calls are TRBV3-1 (or the pseudogene TRBV3-2) and TRBJ1-2; possible D gene TRBD1, 6 bases. CDR1 is LGHDT, CDR2 YNNKEL, per germline (reference sequence). CDR3 length: 13 amino acids. V was clipped by 0 bases and J by 8 bases, with 10 bases between them.

The V and J genes are TRBV10-3 and TRBJ1-2; D gene uncertain. Trimming shortened V by 2 bases and J by 10 bases, and 11 bases separated the two germline ends. The CDR3 runs 12 residues. Germline CDR1 and CDR2: ENHRY and SYGVKD. The chain's CDR3 is CAISETQATYTF. The CDR3 DNA reads TGTGCCATCAGTGAGACCCAAGCTACCTACACCTTC.

This clone was detected only a few times. The V call is TRBV6-4, the J call TRBJ1-5, with D unresolved. The germline V gene encodes CDR1 MRHNA and CDR2 SNTAGT. The CDR3 covers 14 residues. V lost 11 bases to trimming and J lost 2 bases, with 16 bases between them. CDR3: CAGRIGGGNQPQHF. CDR3 in DNA: TGTGCCGGGAGGATAGGCGGGGGCAATCAGCCCCAGCATTTT.

The V gene is TRBV19, the J gene TRBJ1-5, with D tentatively TRBD1 (6 bases). The CDR3 is 16 residues long. Germline V CDR1 and CDR2: LNHDA, SQIVND (reference sequence). V was trimmed by 4 bases and J by 0 bases, leaving 13 bases between them. The CDR3 bases are TGTGCCAGTAGTACAGACGGAGGGGGTAGCAATCAGCCCCAGCATTTT. It codes for CASSTDGGGSNQPQHF.

The V and J genes are TRBV4-2 and TRBJ1-1; maybe TRBD1 (5 bases). Germline CDR1 reads LGHNA; CDR2 reads YNFKEQ. Trimming took off 4 bases at V and 1 base at J, with 13 bases between the two ends. This CDR3 has 15 amino acids. CDR3 nucleotide sequence: TGTGCCAGCAGCCTGAAATCCCAGGGGAACACTGAAGCTTTCTTT. Translating gives CASSLKSQGNTEAFF.

The rearrangement uses TRBV7-2 and TRBJ2-7; D could derive from TRBD1 or TRBD2 (5 bases each). This CDR3 region has 14 residues. V lost 5 bases and J 2 bases, leaving 13 bases between the germline ends. Looked up from germline, CDR1 is SGHTA and CDR2 is FQGNSA. CDR3 nucleotides: TGTGCCAGCAGCGCCTACTTGGGGGCCTACGAGCAGTACTTC. The encoded protein is CASSAYLGAYEQYF. The full variable domain, in which reference TRBV7-2 and TRBJ2-7 provide the parts outside the CDR3, is GAGVSQSPSNKVTEKGKDVELRCDPISGHTALYWYRQSLGQGLEFLIYFQGNSAPDKSGLPSDRFSAERTGGSVSTLTIQRTQQEDSAVYLCASSAYLGAYEQYFGPGTRLTVT.

This sequence joins TRBV3-1 (or the pseudogene TRBV3-2) and TRBJ1-5; D remains unclear. This CDR3 has 14 residues. Trimming cost V 0 bases and J 9 bases, with 12 bases left between them. The germline V gene has CDR1 LGHDT and CDR2 YNNKEL (reference sequence). The CDR3 sequence: CASSQEIGDRPQHF. CDR3 DNA: TGTGCCAGCAGCCAAGAAATTGGTGATCGGCCCCAGCATTTT.

The rearrangement joins TRBV25-1 to TRBJ1-1; tentatively, D is TRBD1 (5 bases). Germline values: CDR1 MGHDK, CDR2 SYGVNS. Trimming stripped 3 bases from V and 5 bases from J, with 13 bases between. This CDR3 spans 14 amino acids. The CDR3 sequence: CASSDLPGRTEAFF. The CDR3 bases are TGTGCCAGCAGTGATTTGCCAGGGAGGACTGAAGCTTTCTTT.

V is TRBV4-3 and J is TRBJ1-3; possibly TRBD1 for D (5 bases). Trimming stripped 1 base from V and 2 bases from J, with 12 bases between. This CDR3 contains 16 residues. CDR1 is LGHNA and CDR2 is YSLEER in the germline V gene. This CDR3 reads CASSQVAAGAGNTIYF. The CDR3 nucleotides are TGCGCCAGCAGCCAAGTAGCCGCGGGGGCTGGAAACACCATATATTTT.

J is TRBJ1-1 and V is TRBV7-8; possibly TRBD1 for D (5 bases). The germline V gene has CDR1 SGHVS and CDR2 FQNEAQ. Trimming took 3 bases from V and 7 from J, leaving 18 bases between them. The CDR3 totals 15 residues. CDR3 in amino acids: CASSFGHGGWGEAFF. CDR3 nucleotides: TGTGCCAGCAGCTTTGGTCACGGGGGTTGGGGTGAAGCTTTCTTT.

The chain couples TRBV6-2 or TRBV6-3 to TRBJ1-4; possibly TRBD1 for D (6 bases). Germline CDR1 and CDR2: MNHEY and SVGEGT. V gave up 0 bases and J gave up 8 bases, with 19 bases separating them. The CDR3 extends over 17 amino acids. The CDR3 bases are TGTGCCAGCAGTTACTCGATGAGAGACAGGTCGGTCGAAAAACTGTTTTTT. Translating gives CASSYSMRDRSVEKLFF.

The rearrangement joins TRBV21-1 to TRBJ2-7. TRBV21-1 is annotated as a pseudogene. This CDR3 spans 14 amino acids. This chain's CDR3 is CASSPRRETYEQYF. The CDR3 DNA reads as TGTGCCAGCAGCCCTCGCAGGGAGACCTACGAGCAGTACTTC.

The chain is built from TRBV6-2 or TRBV6-3 and TRBJ1-2, with TRBD1 matching 8 bases. From germline, CDR1 is MNHEY and CDR2 SVGEGT. The CDR3 loop spans 13 amino acids. V gave up 4 bases and J gave up 8 bases; unmatched junction bases: 6. Here the CDR3 reads CASSFKTGAGYTF. The CDR3 DNA reads as TGTGCCAGCAGTTTTAAGACAGGGGCGGGCTACACCTTC.

The V gene is TRBV7-6, the J gene TRBJ2-6, with unresolved D. The germline CDR1 and CDR2 sequences are SGHVS and FNYEAQ. The ends were cut back, 5 bases at V and 2 bases at J, with 10 bases in the middle. The CDR3 contains 15 residues. The chain's CDR3 is CASSLNGPGANVLTF. In DNA, the CDR3 is TGTGCCAGCAGCCTAAACGGGCCTGGGGCCAACGTCCTGACTTTC. The entire variable domain, with the rest obtained from reference TRBV7-6 and TRBJ2-6, is as follows: GAGVSQSPRYKVTKRGQDVALRCDPISGHVSLYWYRQALGQGPEFLTYFNYEAQQDKSGLPNDRFSAERPEGSISTLTIQRTEQRDSAMYRCASSLNGPGANVLTFGAGSRLTVL.

The rearrangement links TRBV27 to TRBJ2-3, with TRBD2 identical over 11 bases. Germline CDR1 MNHEY, CDR2 SMNVEV (reference sequence). V was pared by 8 bases and J by 4 bases, with 11 bases of the junction left unmatched. The CDR3 has 16 residues. DNA of the CDR3: TGTGCCAGCCGGTGGGCTAGCGGGAGGCGGGCAGATACGCAGTATTTT. Encoded protein: CASRWASGRRADTQYF.

This rearrangement joins TRBV29-1 to TRBJ2-4; D gene unclear. V was trimmed by 5 bases and J by 4 bases, leaving 12 bases between them. CDR3 length equals 13 residues. Germline CDR1 is SQVTM and CDR2 is ANQGSEA. The CDR3 loop is CSVSSQRKNIQYF. The DNA for the CDR3 is TGCAGCGTTTCCAGCCAGAGAAAAAACATTCAGTACTTC.

The chain has TRBV29-1 and TRBJ1-2; D uncertain. CDR1 is SQVTM, CDR2 ANQGSEA, per germline. Deletions cut 3 bases from V and 4 bases from J, with 12 bases between. CDR3 size: 13 residues. The CDR3 nucleotides are TGCAGCGTTGAGGCTGGGGTTAGCTATGGCTACACCTTC. Translation gives CSVEAGVSYGYTF.

This clone has only one observation. The chain combines TRBV28 with TRBJ2-6, with 7 positions matching TRBD1. Germline assignment: CDR1 MDHEN and CDR2 SYDVKM. V trimming: 8 bases; J trimming: 0 bases; junction bases outside the gene matches: 13. The CDR3 consists of 18 residues. The CDR3 protein is CASFRTTGVNSGANVLTF. Here the CDR3 DNA reads TGTGCCAGCTTTCGAACCACAGGGGTCAACTCTGGGGCCAACGTCCTGACTTTC.

This chain joins TRBV6-2 or TRBV6-3 and TRBJ2-7, with D perhaps TRBD2 (5 bases). The CDR3 extends over 17 amino acids. Germline V gene data show CDR1 as MNHEY and CDR2 as SVGEGT. The germline V and J ends were trimmed by 4 bases and 3 bases, with 22 bases remaining between them. The CDR3 DNA reads TGTGCCAGCAGTTCTCTCCCGAGTTACGGGAAAGGCTACGAGCAGTACTTC. Residues: CASSSLPSYGKGYEQYF.

The gene calls are TRBV27 and TRBJ1-5; possibly TRBD1 for D (6 bases). V shed 1 base and J shed 3 bases, with 16 bases lying between them. CDR1 is MNHEY and CDR2 is SMNVEV in the germline V gene (reference sequence). This CDR3 spans 17 amino acids. CDR3 DNA: TGTGCCAGCAGTTTATGGGGGGCCGGACAGAACAATCAGCCCCAGCATTTT. Its protein is CASSLWGAGQNNQPQHF.